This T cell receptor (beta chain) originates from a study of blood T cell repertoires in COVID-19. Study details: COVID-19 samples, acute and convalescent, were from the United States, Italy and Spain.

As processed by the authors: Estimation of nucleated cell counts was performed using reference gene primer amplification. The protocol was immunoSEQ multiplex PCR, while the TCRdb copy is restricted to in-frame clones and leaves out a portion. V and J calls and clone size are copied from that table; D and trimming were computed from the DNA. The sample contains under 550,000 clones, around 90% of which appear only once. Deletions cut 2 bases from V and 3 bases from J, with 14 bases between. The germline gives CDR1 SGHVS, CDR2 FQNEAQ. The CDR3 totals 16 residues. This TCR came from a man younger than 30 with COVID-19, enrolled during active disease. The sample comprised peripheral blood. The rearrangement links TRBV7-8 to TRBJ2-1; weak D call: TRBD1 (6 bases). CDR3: CASSLPDSGVYNEQFF. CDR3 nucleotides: TGTGCCAGCAGCTTACCGGACAGTGGGGTCTACAATGAGCAGTTCTTC.